This T cell receptor (beta chain) was documented in a study of blood T cell repertoires in COVID-19. Clones were sequenced by immunoSEQ multiplex PCR, and TCRdb holds only the in-frame ones, with some missing. The repertoire holds 160,000 or so clones, with 75% to 85% as singletons. In germline, CDR1 is KGHDR, CDR2 SFDVKD. The CDR3 spans 16 residues. With V trimmed by 2 bases and J by 5 bases, 8 bases remained unmatched. Input material: peripheral blood. The source of this sequence is a human donor in a cohort sampled during active COVID-19. The V and J genes are TRBV24-1 and TRBJ2-1; TRBD1 aligns across 7 bases. CDR3 amino acids: CATSDSRTGEDNEQFF. The CDR3 bases are TGTGCCACCAGTGATTCCCGGACAGGAGAAGACAATGAGCAGTTCTTC.